The entry that follows covers one T cell receptor (beta chain) sequence. In the authors' workflow: Reference gene primer amplification yielded estimated nucleated cell counts. Using immunoSEQ multiplex PCR, the repertoire was profiled, and TCRdb retains in-frame clones only, with some absent. The V and J calls and the clone size are those of that table, but D and trimming were determined from the DNA. The sample yields tens of thousands of clones, around 90% seen once. Germline V gene sequence: CDR1 LNHDA, CDR2 SQIVND (reference sequence). CDR3 length: 14 amino acids. Unmatched junction bases numbered 6, after V lost 5 bases and J lost 3 bases. The data were obtained in a study of blood T cell repertoires in COVID-19. Study background: The origin of the acute and convalescent COVID-19 samples was the United States, Italy and Spain. From T cells, B-cell-depleted T cells, or PBMCs came the material, which was cDNA or gDNA.

This sequence originates from an elderly man with acute or convalescent COVID-19. Sequences were obtained from peripheral blood. The V and J genes are TRBV19 and TRBJ1-2; 7 positions agree with TRBD1. The CDR3 bases are TGTGCCAGTAGTTCAAGGGACAGCTACTATGGCTACACCTTC. This gives the protein CASSSRDSYYGYTF.